Each of the 29 T cell receptor beta chains below was sequenced from the same sample in a study of graft-versus-host responses after intestinal transplantation. Only in-frame clones appear in the TCRdb table, and some are missing; sequencing was by immunoSEQ multiplex PCR. Among roughly 28,000 clones, around 94% were seen once, and the ten largest hold 0.7% to 0.85%. Material: PBMCs, obtained about 65 days after intestinal transplant. The receptors shown here come from a human patient who received an intestinal transplant, so some T cells may come from the graft donor.

This clone appeared once. V usage is TRBV4-1 and J usage is TRBJ2-1, with 13 bases identical to TRBD2. The length of the CDR3 is 17 residues. Germline loops: CDR1 MGHRA, CDR2 YSYEKL. Losses at the gene ends were 3 bases for V and 3 bases for J; bases not matched to a gene: 5. This CDR3 reads CASSQRTSGGFYNEQFF. The CDR3 nucleotides read TGCGCCAGCAGCCAGCGGACTAGCGGGGGTTTCTACAATGAGCAGTTCTTC.

This chain connects TRBV2 to TRBJ2-7; D is unclear. CDR3 length: 13 amino acids. Germline-derived CDR1 and CDR2 are SNHLY and FYNNEI. Trimming cost V 7 bases and J 3 bases, with 13 bases left between them. The CDR3 here is CASIRALRYEQYF. The CDR3 DNA reads as TGTGCCAGCATCCGGGCGTTGCGCTACGAGCAGTACTTC.

V gene TRBV7-3 combines with J gene TRBJ2-7; D remains unclear. This CDR3 contains 15 residues. Germline assignment: CDR1 SGHTA and CDR2 FQGTGA. V lost 3 bases, J lost 5 bases, and 17 bases lay in between. In nucleotides, the CDR3 is TGTGCCAGCAGCTTTTTAGACAAGGGCGGCGACGAGCAGTACTTC. Its translation: CASSFLDKGGDEQYF. Supplemented by reference TRBV7-3 and TRBJ2-7, the full variable domain reads GAGVSQTPSNKVTEKGKYVELRCDPISGHTALYWYRQSLGQGPEFLIYFQGTGAADDSGLPNDRFFAVRPEGSVSTLKIQRTERGDSAVYLCASSFLDKGGDEQYFGPGTRLTVT.

The chain couples TRBV19 to TRBJ1-3, with D possibly matching TRBD1 (5 bases). The CDR3 is 16 residues long. V lost 3 bases, J lost 0 bases, and 12 bases lay in between. CDR1 and CDR2 from the germline V gene are LNHDA and SQIVND (reference sequence). In DNA, the CDR3 is TGTGCCAGTAGTATCCAAACCGACAGCTCTGGAAACACCATATATTTT. It specifies CASSIQTDSSGNTIYF. Complete variable domain (other parts from reference TRBV19 and TRBJ1-3): DGGITQSPKYLFRKEGQNVTLSCEQNLNHDAMYWYRQDPGQGLRLIYYSQIVNDFQKGDIAEGYSVSREKKESFPLTVTSAQKNPTAFYLCASSIQTDSSGNTIYFGEGSWLTVV.

This clone appeared a single time. The rearrangement joins TRBV2 to TRBJ1-1; D not certain. In germline, CDR1 is SNHLY, CDR2 FYNNEI. V lost 9 bases, J lost 0 bases, and 14 bases lay in between. The CDR3 sequence is 14 residues long. CDR3 nucleotides: TGTGCCAGACTATTTGGGGAGCTGAACACTGAAGCTTTCTTT. This translates into CARLFGELNTEAFF.

This sequence joins TRBV6-5 and TRBJ2-3; 8 bases align to TRBD2. The V segment lost 3 bases and the J segment 4 bases; nucleotides outside the gene matches: 6. CDR1 is MNHEY, CDR2 SVGAGI, per germline. The CDR3 spans 15 residues. CDR3 region: CASSYGAGGPDTQYF. The CDR3 nucleotides read TGTGCCAGCAGTTATGGTGCGGGGGGCCCAGATACGCAGTATTTT.

This chain connects TRBV5-4 to TRBJ2-1; 13 bases map to TRBD2. V was pared by 6 bases and J by 0 bases, with 6 bases of the junction left unmatched. The CDR3 length is 17 residues. Germline V lookup: CDR1 SGHNT, CDR2 YYREEE (reference sequence). The CDR3 region has the DNA TGTGCCAGCATCGATGGACTAGCGGGAGTCTCCTACAATGAGCAGTTCTTC. Translating it yields CASIDGLAGVSYNEQFF.

The chain recombines TRBV5-1 with TRBJ1-1; TRBD1 agrees at 8 bases. The CDR3 spans 15 residues. CDR1 is SGHRS, CDR2 YFSETQ, per germline. V trimming: 7 bases; J trimming: 3 bases; junction bases outside the gene matches: 11. Here the CDR3 reads CASRSETGDYTEAFF. In DNA form, the CDR3 reads TGCGCCAGCCGATCCGAGACAGGGGACTACACTGAAGCTTTCTTT. The full variable domain, rest sourced from reference TRBV5-1 and TRBJ1-1, is KAGVTQTPRYLIKTRGQQVTLSCSPISGHRSVSWYQQTPGQGLQFLFEYFSETQRNKGNFPGRFSGRQFSNSRSEMNVSTLELGDSALYLCASRSETGDYTEAFFGQGTRLTVV.

The genes are TRBV11-3 and TRBJ2-7; D uncertain. Trimming left V 1 base short and J 2 bases short, with 6 bases between. The CDR3 length is 13 residues. Germline assignment: CDR1 SGHNT and CDR2 YENEEA. The CDR3 reads CASSLGRTYEQYF. CDR3 nucleotide sequence: TGTGCCAGCAGCTTAGGCCGGACCTACGAGCAGTACTTC.

The rearrangement joins TRBV7-2 to TRBJ2-2, with D unclear. Germline CDR1 is SGHTA and CDR2 is FQGNSA. The ends were cut back, 5 bases at V and 6 bases at J, with 22 bases in the middle. The CDR3 consists of 17 residues. DNA for the CDR3: TGTGCCAGCAGCCCGAGCGCGAGGCTAGGATGGGCCGGGGAGCTGTTTTTT. It yields the protein CASSPSARLGWAGELFF.

This chain links TRBV27 with TRBJ1-6; TRBD1 matches 9 bases. The trim removed 5 bases at V and 6 bases at J, leaving 5 bases unmatched. Per the germline V gene, CDR1 is MNHEY and CDR2 is SMNVEV (reference sequence). This CDR3 comprises 15 residues. CDR3 amino acids: CASSRTGAGNSPLHF. The CDR3 DNA is TGTGCCAGCAGTAGGACAGGGGCCGGTAATTCACCCCTCCACTTT.

The gene calls are TRBV7-6 and TRBJ2-3, with D perhaps TRBD1 or TRBD2 (5 bases each). Germline V CDR1 and CDR2: SGHVS, FNYEAQ. The V end was cut by 1 base, the J end by 1 base, with 12 bases between. The CDR3 totals 16 residues. The CDR3 nucleotides are TGTGCCAGCAGCTTAGTAGGGGACCAGGGCACAGATACGCAGTATTTT. Encoded protein: CASSLVGDQGTDTQYF.

CDR3 amino acids: CASSLRQGAGEQYF. CDR3 DNA sequence: TGTGCCAGCAGCTTGCGACAGGGGGCTGGGGAGCAGTACTTC. The chain has TRBV5-8 and TRBJ2-7; 10 bases agree with TRBD1. CDR3 length: 14 residues. The V gene end was trimmed by 1 base and the J gene end by 7 bases; junction bases not matched to a gene: 5. From germline, CDR1 is SGHTS and CDR2 YDEGEE.

The gene calls are TRBV6-1 and TRBJ2-7; D perhaps matches TRBD2 (5 bases). The CDR3 is 13 amino acids. V was trimmed by 4 bases and J by 4 bases, leaving 11 bases between them. In germline, CDR1 is MNHNS, CDR2 SASEGT. The CDR3, as DNA: TGTGCCAGCAGTGTAAGTGGGGAGTACGAGCAGTACTTC. As protein: CASSVSGEYEQYF.

This chain uses TRBV6-5 with TRBJ2-7, with D uncertain. Trimming removed 4 bases from V and 3 bases from J, with 10 bases in between. CDR1 and CDR2 (germline): MNHEY, SVGAGI. The length of the CDR3 is 13 residues. CDR3 protein: CASSFDGVYEQYF. DNA for the CDR3: TGTGCCAGCAGTTTCGACGGAGTCTACGAGCAGTACTTC.

The chain couples TRBV30 to TRBJ2-5, with D possibly being TRBD2 (6 bases). The end of the DNA is better explained by TRBJ2-7, so the J call may be wrong. CDR3 length: 12 residues. Germline loops: CDR1 GTSNPN, CDR2 SVGIG (reference sequence). This chain's CDR3 is CAGPGVLGEQYF. The CDR3 DNA sequence: TGTGCCGGCCCGGGGGTGCTCGGCGAGCAGTACTTC.

V is TRBV28 and J is TRBJ1-6; D is unclear. Germline V gives CDR1 MDHEN, CDR2 SYDVKM. V lost 6 bases and J lost 6, with 15 bases in between. The CDR3 sequence is 15 residues long. CDR3 in amino acids: CASRPWEGPNSPLHF. The DNA of the CDR3 is TGTGCCAGCAGGCCTTGGGAAGGTCCTAATTCACCCCTCCACTTT.

The gene calls are TRBV11-2 and TRBJ2-1; D not certain. Germline CDR1 and CDR2: SGHAT and FQNNGV. V was cut by 1 base and J by 2 bases, with 15 bases left in between. The length of the CDR3 is 17 residues. The CDR3 bases are TGTGCCAGCAGCTTAGCTGCCCCCCTCGGGCCCTACAATGAGCAGTTCTTC. Translating it yields CASSLAAPLGPYNEQFF. Complete variable domain (other parts from reference TRBV11-2 and TRBJ2-1): EAGVAQSPRYKIIEKRQSVAFWCNPISGHATLYWYQQILGQGPKLLIQFQNNGVVDDSQLPKDRFSAERLKGVDSTLKIQPAKLEDSAVYLCASSLAAPLGPYNEQFFGPGTRLTVL.

This clone was seen just once. The chain recombines TRBV12-5 with TRBJ2-7, with TRBD1 matching over 9 bases. Trimming removed 2 bases from V and 0 bases from J; junction bases left unmatched: 8. The CDR3 has 17 amino acids. Germline CDR1 is LGHNT and CDR2 is FRNRAP. The CDR3 here is CASGLPSPTGGSYEQYF. The CDR3 nucleotides are TGTGCTAGTGGTTTGCCTTCCCCGACAGGGGGCTCCTACGAGCAGTACTTC.

The J gene is TRBJ2-3, the V gene TRBV9; D may be TRBD1 (6 bases). The germline CDR1 and CDR2 sequences are SGDLS and YYNGEE. The CDR3 contains 17 residues. V lost 3 bases to trimming and J lost 2 bases, with 19 bases between them. CDR3 coding DNA: TGTGCCAGCAGCGACCCAAAAACAGGGCTTCACACAGATACGCAGTATTTT. It translates to CASSDPKTGLHTDTQYF.

The chain couples TRBV12-5 to TRBJ1-1; 9 positions match TRBD1. V gave up 0 bases and J gave up 5 bases; unmatched junction bases: 13. This CDR3 comprises 18 residues. CDR1 is LGHNT and CDR2 is FRNRAP in the germline V gene. CDR3 region: CASGLVINRDRVRTEAFF. Written as DNA, the CDR3 is TGTGCTAGTGGTTTGGTAATTAATCGGGACAGGGTGAGGACTGAAGCTTTCTTT.

The chain joins TRBV5-1 to TRBJ1-3, with unresolved D. CDR3 size: 13 residues. Germline CDR1 reads SGHRS; CDR2 reads YFSETQ. With 0 bases removed from V and 2 bases from J, the gap between germline ends came to 3 bases. The CDR3 sequence: CASSLDPGNTIYF. The DNA for the CDR3 is TGCGCCAGCAGCTTGGATCCTGGAAACACCATATATTTT.

This clone has a single count. This chain uses TRBV5-4 with TRBJ2-1; D possibly corresponds to TRBD2 (6 bases). Per the germline V gene, CDR1 is SGHNT and CDR2 is YYREEE (reference sequence). V lost 4 bases to trimming and J lost 10 bases, with 15 bases between them. This CDR3 spans 13 amino acids. The CDR3 nucleotides are TGTGCCAGCAGCCTGGTCTATGGGAGGGAGCAGTTCTTC. Translated, it gives CASSLVYGREQFF.

The genes are TRBV6-5 and TRBJ1-1, with 7 bases lining up with TRBD1. Per germline, CDR1 MNHEY and CDR2 SVGAGI. V lost 6 bases and J lost 7; bases outside the gene matches: 11. This CDR3 is 14 amino acids long. CDR3 in amino acids: CASSLGQWPLEAFF. The CDR3 coding sequence is TGTGCCAGCAGCCTGGGACAGTGGCCTCTTGAAGCTTTCTTT.

This clone was observed a single time. The chain combines TRBV5-1 with TRBJ1-2, with 11 bases matching TRBD1. Germline CDR1 is SGHRS and CDR2 is YFSETQ. This CDR3 is built from 14 residues. Trimming at V came to 5 bases and at J to 5 bases, leaving 5 bases not matched to a gene. The CDR3 is CASRAGTGGYGYTF. In nucleotides, the CDR3 is TGCGCCAGCAGGGCCGGGACAGGGGGATATGGCTACACCTTC.

The V gene is TRBV10-3, the J gene TRBJ2-7; TRBD1 aligns across 8 bases. V dropped 8 bases and J dropped 3; count of bases not matched to a gene: 3. This CDR3 contains 12 residues. Germline lookup yields CDR1 ENHRY and CDR2 SYGVKD. CDR3 bases: TGTGCCATCGGCACAGGGGGCTACGAGCAGTACTTC. It specifies CAIGTGGYEQYF.

The rearrangement uses TRBV13 and TRBJ2-5; D uncertain. Trimming left V 5 bases short and J 2 bases short, with 12 bases between. This CDR3 has 14 residues. CDR1 and CDR2 from the germline V gene are PRHDT and FYEKMQ (reference sequence). The CDR3 bases are TGTGCCAGCAGCCGAGTTTCTCCTCAAGAGACCCAGTACTTC. This codes for CASSRVSPQETQYF.

The chain has TRBV19 and TRBJ2-2; D is unclear. CDR3 size: 12 residues. Trimming cost V 2 bases and J 6 bases, with 4 bases left between them. Germline V gene lookup returns CDR1 LNHDA and CDR2 SQIVND (reference sequence). The CDR3 nucleotides are TGTGCCAGTAGTATATCCGCCGGGGAGCTGTTTTTT. It encodes CASSISAGELFF. Looking up the rest from reference TRBV19 and TRBJ2-2 gives the full variable domain: DGGITQSPKYLFRKEGQNVTLSCEQNLNHDAMYWYRQDPGQGLRLIYYSQIVNDFQKGDIAEGYSVSREKKESFPLTVTSAQKNPTAFYLCASSISAGELFFGEGSRLTVL.

The chain employs TRBV6-5 and TRBJ1-1; no firm D call. This CDR3 comprises 13 residues. V was trimmed by 2 bases and J by 1 base, leaving 5 bases between them. The V gene's germline CDR1 is MNHEY and CDR2 SVGAGI. The CDR3 bases are TGTGCCAGCAGTTACAAACCGAACACTGAAGCTTTCTTT. This gives the protein CASSYKPNTEAFF.